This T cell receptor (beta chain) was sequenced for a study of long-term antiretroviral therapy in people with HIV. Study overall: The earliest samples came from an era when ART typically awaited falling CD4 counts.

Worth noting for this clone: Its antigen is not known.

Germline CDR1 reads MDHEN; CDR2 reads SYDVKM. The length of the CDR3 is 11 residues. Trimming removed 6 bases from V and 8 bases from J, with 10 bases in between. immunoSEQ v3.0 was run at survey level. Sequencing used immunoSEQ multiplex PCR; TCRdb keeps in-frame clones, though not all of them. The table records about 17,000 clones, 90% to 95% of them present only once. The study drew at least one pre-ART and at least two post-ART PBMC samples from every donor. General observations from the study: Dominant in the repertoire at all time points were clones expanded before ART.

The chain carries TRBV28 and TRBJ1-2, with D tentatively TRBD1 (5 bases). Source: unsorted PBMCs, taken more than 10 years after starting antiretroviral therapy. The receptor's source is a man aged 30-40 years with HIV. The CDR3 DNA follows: TGTGCCAGCAGCTCAGGGAGCGGCTACACCTTC. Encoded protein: CASSSGSGYTF.